This T cell receptor (beta chain) stems from a study of cytomegalovirus exposure and HLA in healthy donors. General study points: A further, later analysis showed that HLA-associated TCR beta chains (compared with equally common others) were more clonally expanded. A later analysis found that most CMV-associated TCR beta chains appeared HLA-restricted. The listing of 150 to 200 TCR beta chains classed them as cytomegalovirus-associated.

While unrecorded immune exposures were likely, the donors were nominally healthy when sampled. Concerning this clone: Its antigen is not identified.

Unmatched junction bases numbered 7, after V lost 3 bases and J lost 1 base. CDR1 SGHRS and CDR2 YFSETQ come from the germline V gene. The CDR3 covers 16 residues. 60 Vbeta and 13 Jbeta primers were used in PCR. The method was immunoSEQ multiplex PCR; TCRdb's version includes in-frame clones alone and lacks a portion of them. The table shows 150,000 to 200,000 clones, with 76% occurring only once. Material for sequencing was PBMCs. The clonotype comes from a man aged 18 to 29 in good health and CMV-seronegative. This chain joins TRBV5-1 and TRBJ1-1; 9 bases map to TRBD1. The CDR3 bases are TGCGCCAGCAGCTCCCCGGGACAGGGCCCGAACACTGAAGCTTTCTTT. Protein product: CASSSPGQGPNTEAFF.